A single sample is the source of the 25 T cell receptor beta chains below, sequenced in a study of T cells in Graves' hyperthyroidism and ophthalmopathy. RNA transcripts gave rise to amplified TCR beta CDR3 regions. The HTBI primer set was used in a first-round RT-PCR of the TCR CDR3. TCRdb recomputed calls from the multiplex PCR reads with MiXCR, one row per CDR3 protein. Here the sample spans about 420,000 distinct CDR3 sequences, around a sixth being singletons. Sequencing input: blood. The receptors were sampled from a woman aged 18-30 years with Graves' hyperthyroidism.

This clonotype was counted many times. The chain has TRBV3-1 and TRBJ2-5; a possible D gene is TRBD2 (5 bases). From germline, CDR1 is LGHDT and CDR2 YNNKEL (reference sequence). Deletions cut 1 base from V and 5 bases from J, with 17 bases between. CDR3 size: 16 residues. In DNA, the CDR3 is TGTGCCAGCAGCCAAGGTTGGCGGGTCGGACTCGAGACCCAGTACTTC. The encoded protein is CASSQGWRVGLETQYF.

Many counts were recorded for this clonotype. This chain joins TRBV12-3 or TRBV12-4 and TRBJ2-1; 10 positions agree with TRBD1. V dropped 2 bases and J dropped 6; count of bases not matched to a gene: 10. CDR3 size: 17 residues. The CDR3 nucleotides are TGTGCCAGCAGTTTATCCGCTTCGGGGACAGGGGTCAATGAGCAGTTCTTC. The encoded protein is CASSLSASGTGVNEQFF.

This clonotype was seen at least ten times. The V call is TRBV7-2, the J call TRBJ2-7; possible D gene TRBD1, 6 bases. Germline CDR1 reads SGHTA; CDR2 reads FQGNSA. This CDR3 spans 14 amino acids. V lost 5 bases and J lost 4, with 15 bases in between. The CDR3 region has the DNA TGTGCCAGCAGCACCGGGACACAAGTATACGAGCAGTACTTC. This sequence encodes CASSTGTQVYEQYF.

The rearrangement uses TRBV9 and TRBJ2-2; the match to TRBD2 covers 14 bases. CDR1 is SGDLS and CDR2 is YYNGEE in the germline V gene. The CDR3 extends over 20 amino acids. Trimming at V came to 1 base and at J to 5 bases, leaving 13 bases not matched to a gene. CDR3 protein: CASSVWGDPGLAGGTGELFF. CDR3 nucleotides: TGTGCCAGCAGCGTATGGGGTGACCCCGGACTAGCGGGAGGAACCGGGGAGCTGTTTTTT.

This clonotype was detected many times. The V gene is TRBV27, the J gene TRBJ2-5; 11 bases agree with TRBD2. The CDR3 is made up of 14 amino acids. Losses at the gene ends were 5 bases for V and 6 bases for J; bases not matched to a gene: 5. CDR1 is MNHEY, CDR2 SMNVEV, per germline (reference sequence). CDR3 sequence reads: CASSPWTSGQTQYF. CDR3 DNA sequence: TGTGCCAGCAGTCCCTGGACTAGCGGGCAGACCCAGTACTTC.

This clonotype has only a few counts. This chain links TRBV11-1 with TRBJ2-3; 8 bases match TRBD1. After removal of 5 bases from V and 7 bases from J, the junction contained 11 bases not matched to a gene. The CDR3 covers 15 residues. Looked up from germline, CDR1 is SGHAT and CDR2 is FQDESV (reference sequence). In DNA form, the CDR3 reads TGTGCCAGCAGCCGTCGGACAGGGCTCATCAATACGCAGTATTTT. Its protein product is CASSRRTGLINTQYF.

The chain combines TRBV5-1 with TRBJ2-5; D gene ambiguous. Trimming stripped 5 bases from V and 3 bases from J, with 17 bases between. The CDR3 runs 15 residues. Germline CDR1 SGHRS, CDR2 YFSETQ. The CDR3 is CASSYAGPREETQYF. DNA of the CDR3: TGCGCCAGCAGTTATGCTGGACCTAGAGAAGAGACCCAGTACTTC.

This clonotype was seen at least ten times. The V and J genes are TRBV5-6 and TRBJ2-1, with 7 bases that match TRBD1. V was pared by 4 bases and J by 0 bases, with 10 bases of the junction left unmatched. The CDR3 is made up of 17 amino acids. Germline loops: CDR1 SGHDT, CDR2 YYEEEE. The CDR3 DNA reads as TGTGCCAGCAGCCGTGTCGGACAGGACATCTCCTACAATGAGCAGTTCTTC. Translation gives CASSRVGQDISYNEQFF.

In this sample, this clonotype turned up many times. DNA of the CDR3: TGTGCCAGCAGTTTATTGTGGGGTCAGCCCCAGCATTTT. Translation gives CASSLLWGQPQHF. The rearrangement links TRBV28 to TRBJ1-5; unclear D gene. V was pared by 1 base and J by 6 bases, with 7 bases between. Germline V lookup: CDR1 MDHEN, CDR2 SYDVKM. The CDR3 length is 13 residues.

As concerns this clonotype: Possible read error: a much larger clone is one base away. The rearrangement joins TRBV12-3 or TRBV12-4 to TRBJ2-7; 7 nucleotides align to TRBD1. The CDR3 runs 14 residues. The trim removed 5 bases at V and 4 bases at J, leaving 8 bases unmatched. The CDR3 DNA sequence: TGTGCCAGCAGTCCTCGACAGGGAAATTACGAGCAGTACGTC. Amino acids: CASSPRQGNYEQYV.

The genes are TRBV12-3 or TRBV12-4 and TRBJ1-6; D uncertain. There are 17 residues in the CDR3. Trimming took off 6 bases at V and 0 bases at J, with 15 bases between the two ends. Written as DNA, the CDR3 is TGTGCCAGCAGGGAGAGCTGGGGAAGCTCCTATAATTCACCCCTCCACTTT. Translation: CASRESWGSSYNSPLHF.

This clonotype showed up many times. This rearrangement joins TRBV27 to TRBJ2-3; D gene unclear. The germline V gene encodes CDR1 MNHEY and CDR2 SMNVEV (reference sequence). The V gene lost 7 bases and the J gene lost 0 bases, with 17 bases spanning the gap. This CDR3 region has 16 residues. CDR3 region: CASKPREAASTDTQYF. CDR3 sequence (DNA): TGTGCCAGCAAACCCCGCGAGGCGGCTAGCACAGATACGCAGTATTTT.

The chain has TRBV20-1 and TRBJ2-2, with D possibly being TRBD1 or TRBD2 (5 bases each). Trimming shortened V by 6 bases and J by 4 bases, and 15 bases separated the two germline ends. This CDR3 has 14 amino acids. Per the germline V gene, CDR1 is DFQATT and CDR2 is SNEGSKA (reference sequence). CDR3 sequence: CSAFITGRTGELFF. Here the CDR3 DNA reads TGCAGTGCCTTTATAACGGGGCGCACCGGGGAGCTGTTTTTT.

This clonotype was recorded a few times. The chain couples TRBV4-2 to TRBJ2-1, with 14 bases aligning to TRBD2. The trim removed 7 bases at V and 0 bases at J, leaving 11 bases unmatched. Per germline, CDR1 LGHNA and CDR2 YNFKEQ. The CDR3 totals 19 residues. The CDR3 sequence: CASTQGLAGEISSYNEQFF. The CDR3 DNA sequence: TGTGCCAGCACCCAGGGACTAGCGGGGGAAATTAGCTCCTACAATGAGCAGTTCTTC.

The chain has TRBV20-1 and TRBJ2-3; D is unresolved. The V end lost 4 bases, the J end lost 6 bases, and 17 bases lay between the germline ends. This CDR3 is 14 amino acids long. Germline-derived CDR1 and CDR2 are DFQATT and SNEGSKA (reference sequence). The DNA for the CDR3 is TGCAGTGCTACGCCTTTCCTCCCTAGGGATACGCAGTATTTT. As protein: CSATPFLPRDTQYF.

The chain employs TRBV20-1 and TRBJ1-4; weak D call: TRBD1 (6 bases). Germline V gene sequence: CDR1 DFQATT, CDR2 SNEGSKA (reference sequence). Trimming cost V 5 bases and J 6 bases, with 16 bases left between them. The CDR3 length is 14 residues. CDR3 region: CSAELRGQDEKLFF. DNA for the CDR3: TGCAGTGCTGAGCTCCGGGGGCAAGATGAAAAACTGTTTTTT.

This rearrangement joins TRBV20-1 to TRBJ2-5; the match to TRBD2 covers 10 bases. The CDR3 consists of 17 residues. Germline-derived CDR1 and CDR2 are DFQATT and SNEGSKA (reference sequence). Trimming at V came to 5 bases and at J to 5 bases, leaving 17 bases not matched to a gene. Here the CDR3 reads CSAGARQRGGFRETQYF. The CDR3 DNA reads TGCAGTGCTGGTGCGAGGCAGCGGGGGGGGTTTCGGGAGACCCAGTACTTC.

CDR3 coding DNA: TGTGCCAGCAGCTTAGCTGGACCCTCCCGGGAGACCCAGTACTTC. Protein sequence: CASSLAGPSRETQYF. V is TRBV7-6 and J is TRBJ2-5; D remains ambiguous. Germline assignment: CDR1 SGHVS and CDR2 FNYEAQ. The CDR3 spans 15 residues. The V gene lost 0 bases and the J gene lost 5 bases, with 13 bases spanning the gap.

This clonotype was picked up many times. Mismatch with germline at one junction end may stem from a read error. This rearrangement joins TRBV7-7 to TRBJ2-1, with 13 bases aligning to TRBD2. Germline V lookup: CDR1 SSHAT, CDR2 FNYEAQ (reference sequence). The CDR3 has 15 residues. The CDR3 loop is CASSLGLAGADEQFF. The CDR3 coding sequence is TGTGCTAGCAGCCTCGGACTAGCGGGAGCAGATGAGCAGTTCTTC.

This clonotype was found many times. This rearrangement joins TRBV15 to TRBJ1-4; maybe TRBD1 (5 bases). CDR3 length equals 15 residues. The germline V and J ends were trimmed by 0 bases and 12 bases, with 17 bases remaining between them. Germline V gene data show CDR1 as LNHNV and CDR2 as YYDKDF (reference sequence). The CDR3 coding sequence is TGTGCCACCAGCAGAGATCGAGGGGCGACTTCGGAACTGTTTTTT. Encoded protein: CATSRDRGATSELFF.

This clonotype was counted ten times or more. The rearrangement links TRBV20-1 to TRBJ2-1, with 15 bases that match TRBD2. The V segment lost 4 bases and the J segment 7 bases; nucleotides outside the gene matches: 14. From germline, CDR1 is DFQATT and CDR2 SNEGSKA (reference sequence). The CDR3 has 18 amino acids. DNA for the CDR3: TGCAGTGCTACCCCGGGACTAGCGGGAGGTACCCAGAGTAATGAGCAGTTCTTC. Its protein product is CSATPGLAGGTQSNEQFF.

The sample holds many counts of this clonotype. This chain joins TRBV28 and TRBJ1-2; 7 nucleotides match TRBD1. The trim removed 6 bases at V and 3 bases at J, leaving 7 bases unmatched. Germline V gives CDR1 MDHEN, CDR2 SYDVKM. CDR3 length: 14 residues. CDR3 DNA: TGTGCCAGCAGCCGACAGGGAAAGGACTATGGCTACACCTTC. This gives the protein CASSRQGKDYGYTF.

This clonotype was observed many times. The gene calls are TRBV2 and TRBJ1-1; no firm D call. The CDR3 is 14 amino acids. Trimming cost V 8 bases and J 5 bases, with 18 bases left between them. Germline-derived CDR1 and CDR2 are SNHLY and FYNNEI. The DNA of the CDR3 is TGTGCCAGCTCGGAGCAGGCACGGCGGACTGAAGCTTTCTTT. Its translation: CASSEQARRTEAFF.

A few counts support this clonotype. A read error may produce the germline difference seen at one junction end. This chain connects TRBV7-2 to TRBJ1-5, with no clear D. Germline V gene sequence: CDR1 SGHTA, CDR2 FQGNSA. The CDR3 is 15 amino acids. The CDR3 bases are TGTGCCAGCCGCTTCCCCCCCGGAGCGGGCCAGCCCCAGCATTTT. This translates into CASRFPPGAGQPQHF. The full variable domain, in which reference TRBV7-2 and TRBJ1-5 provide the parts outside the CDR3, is GAGVSQSPSNKVTEKGKDVELRCDPISGHTALYWYRQSLGQGLEFLIYFQGNSAPDKSGLPSDRFSAERTGGSVSTLTIQRTQQEDSAVYLCASRFPPGAGQPQHFGDGTRLSIL.

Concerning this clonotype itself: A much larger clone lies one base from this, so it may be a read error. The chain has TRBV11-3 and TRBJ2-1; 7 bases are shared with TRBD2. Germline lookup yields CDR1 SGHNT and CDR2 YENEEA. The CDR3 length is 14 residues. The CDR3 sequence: CASGLEAGSDEQFF. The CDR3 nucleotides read TGTGCCAGCGGCTTGGAAGCGGGAAGCGATGAGCAGTTCTTC.